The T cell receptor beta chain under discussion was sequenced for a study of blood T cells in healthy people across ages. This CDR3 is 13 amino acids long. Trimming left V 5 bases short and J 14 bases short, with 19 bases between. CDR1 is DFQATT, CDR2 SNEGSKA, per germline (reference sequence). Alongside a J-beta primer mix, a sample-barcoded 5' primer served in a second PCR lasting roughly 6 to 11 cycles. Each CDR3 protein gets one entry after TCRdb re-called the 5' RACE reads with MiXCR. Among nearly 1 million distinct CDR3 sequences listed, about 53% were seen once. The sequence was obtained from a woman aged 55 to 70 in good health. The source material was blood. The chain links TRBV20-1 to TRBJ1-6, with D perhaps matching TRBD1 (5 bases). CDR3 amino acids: CSAPGRGKSSLHF. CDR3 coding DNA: TGCAGTGCTCCGGGACGAGGAAAGTCGTCCCTCCACTTT.